One sample yielded the 24 T cell receptor beta chains listed below, sequenced in a study of blood T cell repertoires in COVID-19. The repertoire was sequenced with immunoSEQ multiplex PCR; TCRdb's copy has only in-frame clones and lacks some. Of tens of thousands of clones in the sample, about 91% were seen once. The sequenced sample was peripheral blood. These receptors were taken from a man aged 40-49 years with COVID-19, enrolled during active disease.

The chain is built from TRBV5-1 and TRBJ2-1; 7 bases map to TRBD1. J was trimmed by 3 bases and V by 9 bases; bases with no gene match: 9. The length of the CDR3 is 14 residues. Per germline, CDR1 SGHRS and CDR2 YFSETQ. In DNA form, the CDR3 reads TGCGCCACCCACCCCGGGACAGACTACAATGAGCAGTTCTTC. Its translation is CATHPGTDYNEQFF.

The chain carries TRBV5-1 and TRBJ1-4; D not certain. V was pared by 4 bases and J by 0 bases, with 10 bases between. The germline CDR1 and CDR2 sequences are SGHRS and YFSETQ. CDR3 length: 15 residues. The CDR3 DNA sequence: TGCGCCAGCAGCGGGTCGGGGACAACTAATGAAAAACTGTTTTTT. Protein: CASSGSGTTNEKLFF.

The chain has TRBV6-5 and TRBJ2-7; 11 bases align to TRBD1. This CDR3 comprises 15 residues. Trimming took 0 bases from V and 6 from J; bases not matched to a gene: 4. Germline V lookup: CDR1 MNHEY, CDR2 SVGAGI. The CDR3 loop is CASSYSGTGGFEQYF. In DNA form, the CDR3 reads TGTGCCAGCAGTTACTCCGGGACAGGGGGTTTCGAGCAGTACTTC.

This chain uses TRBV19 with TRBJ1-4; a weak D match, TRBD1 (6 bases). Germline loops: CDR1 LNHDA, CDR2 SQIVND (reference sequence). Trimming removed 5 bases from V and 7 bases from J, with 14 bases in between. CDR3 size: 14 residues. CDR3 residues: CASSGTGSSEKLFF. CDR3 nucleotide sequence: TGTGCCAGTAGTGGAACAGGGTCGTCTGAAAAACTGTTTTTT.

This clone was counted a few times. The chain carries TRBV11-3 and TRBJ2-3; a possible D gene is TRBD2 (5 bases). The CDR3 runs to 14 residues. Trimming cost V 5 bases and J 4 bases, with 13 bases left between them. Germline loops: CDR1 SGHNT, CDR2 YENEEA. Written as DNA, the CDR3 is TGTGCCAGCAGCCCATGGGAAGCGGCAGATACGCAGTATTTT. Residues: CASSPWEAADTQYF.

V gene TRBV2 combines with J gene TRBJ2-2, with unresolved D. V was cut by 5 bases and J by 1 base, with 8 bases left in between. This CDR3 region has 14 residues. The V gene's germline CDR1 is SNHLY and CDR2 FYNNEI. Here the CDR3 DNA reads TGTGCCAGCAGTACGTCAGGGAACACCGGGGAGCTGTTTTTT. It translates to CASSTSGNTGELFF. Full variable domain (remainder filled in from reference TRBV2 and TRBJ2-2): EPEVTQTPSHQVTQMGQEVILRCVPISNHLYFYWYRQILGQKVEFLVSFYNNEISEKSEIFDDQFSVERPDGSNFTLKIRSTKLEDSAMYFCASSTSGNTGELFFGEGSRLTVL.

The CDR3 region has the DNA TGTGCCAGCAGCTTGTGGGGATGGAGGGACAATGAGCAGTTCTTC. It encodes CASSLWGWRDNEQFF. V usage is TRBV5-6 and J usage is TRBJ2-1; weak D call: TRBD2 (6 bases). This CDR3 has 15 residues. The germline V gene has CDR1 SGHDT and CDR2 YYEEEE. Deletions cut 1 base from V and 5 bases from J, with 13 bases between.

The rearrangement uses TRBV27 and TRBJ2-5; 7 bases fit TRBD1. The CDR3 totals 14 residues. Germline CDR1 MNHEY, CDR2 SMNVEV (reference sequence). V gave up 4 bases and J gave up 2 bases; unmatched junction bases: 4. The CDR3 reads CASSSSTGQETQYF. CDR3 in DNA: TGTGCCAGCAGTTCCTCGACAGGGCAAGAGACCCAGTACTTC.

V is TRBV6-5 and J is TRBJ1-3; TRBD1 aligns across 8 bases. Germline V gene sequence: CDR1 MNHEY, CDR2 SVGAGI. The CDR3 has 12 residues. V shed 8 bases and J 6 bases; nucleotides not matched to a gene: 3. The CDR3 nucleotides read TGTGCCAGCCAGGGGGCCGAAAACACCATATATTTT. Translating gives CASQGAENTIYF.

The chain uses TRBV5-1 and TRBJ2-7; the match to TRBD1 covers 8 bases. Germline-derived CDR1 and CDR2 are SGHRS and YFSETQ. V was clipped by 4 bases and J by 0 bases; unmatched bases: 12. The CDR3 loop spans 17 amino acids. CDR3: CASSPISGTGHSYEQYF. CDR3 in DNA: TGCGCCAGCAGCCCAATCTCCGGGACAGGACACTCCTACGAGCAGTACTTC.

This chain links TRBV28 with TRBJ1-5; TRBD1 aligns across 7 bases. The V gene's germline CDR1 is MDHEN and CDR2 SYDVKM. The CDR3 runs to 17 residues. V lost 6 bases to trimming and J lost 0 bases; unmatched junction nucleotides: 11. The CDR3 sequence is CASRTGQREYSNQPQHF. The CDR3, as DNA: TGTGCCAGCAGGACAGGGCAGAGGGAATATAGCAATCAGCCCCAGCATTTT. Filled out from reference TRBV28 and TRBJ1-5, the complete variable domain reads DVKVTQSSRYLVKRTGEKVFLECVQDMDHENMFWYRQDPGLGLRLIYFSYDVKMKEKGDIPEGYSVSREKKERFSLILESASTNQTSMYLCASRTGQREYSNQPQHFGDGTRLSIL.

The chain carries TRBV3-1 (or the pseudogene TRBV3-2) and TRBJ2-7; 14 nucleotides align to TRBD2. With V trimmed by 0 bases and J by 6 bases, 4 bases remained unmatched. The CDR3 loop spans 16 amino acids. Germline CDR1 and CDR2: LGHDT and YNNKEL (reference sequence). DNA of the CDR3: TGTGCCAGCAGCCAAGATCCGGGGACTAGCGGGAGCGAGCAGTACTTC. Its protein is CASSQDPGTSGSEQYF.

In DNA form, the CDR3 reads TGTGCCAGCAGGAGGGGGACAGGAGTTAGCAATCAGCCCCAGCATTTT. Translating gives CASRRGTGVSNQPQHF. This chain joins TRBV2 and TRBJ1-5; 8 bases fit TRBD1. In germline, CDR1 is SNHLY, CDR2 FYNNEI. CDR3 length equals 16 residues. V lost 6 bases, J lost 0 bases, and 7 bases stayed unmatched.

The chain links TRBV7-8 to TRBJ1-2; the match to TRBD1 covers 9 bases. The CDR3 loop spans 17 amino acids. The ends lost 0 bases at V and 4 bases at J; junction bases unmatched: 9. Per the germline V gene, CDR1 is SGHVS and CDR2 is FQNEAQ. This CDR3 is CASSLAPSGQGVYGYTF. In nucleotides, the CDR3 is TGTGCCAGCAGCTTAGCACCGTCGGGACAGGGCGTCTATGGCTACACCTTC.

This chain connects TRBV7-3 to TRBJ2-1, with 10 nucleotides matching TRBD2. Germline V gives CDR1 SGHTA, CDR2 FQGTGA. With V trimmed by 4 bases and J by 7 bases, 7 bases remained unmatched. CDR3 length equals 15 residues. CDR3 sequence reads: CASSSSGGAGNEQFF. CDR3 nucleotides: TGTGCCAGCAGCTCAAGCGGGGGGGCCGGGAATGAGCAGTTCTTC.

The chain combines TRBV19 with TRBJ2-1, with 13 bases lining up with TRBD2. The CDR3 has 19 amino acids. Germline CDR1 reads LNHDA; CDR2 reads SQIVND (reference sequence). With V trimmed by 5 bases and J by 5 bases, 15 bases remained unmatched. Written as DNA, the CDR3 is TGTGCCAGTAGTCCCCGACTAGCGGGGGGCCCCTTACGGAACAATGAGCAGTTCTTC. This codes for CASSPRLAGGPLRNNEQFF.

The V call is TRBV7-9, the J call TRBJ2-3; 14 bases are a match to TRBD2. This CDR3 contains 17 residues. The trim removed 4 bases at V and 2 bases at J, leaving 5 bases unmatched. Germline V gene data show CDR1 as SEHNR and CDR2 as FQNEAQ (reference sequence). The CDR3 reads CASSSGLAGGPTDTQYF. Here the CDR3 DNA reads TGTGCCAGCAGCTCCGGACTAGCGGGAGGCCCCACAGATACGCAGTATTTT.

V is TRBV10-2 and J is TRBJ1-1, with TRBD1 matching 9 bases. Unmatched junction bases numbered 5, after V lost 2 bases and J lost 10 bases. CDR1 and CDR2 from the germline V gene are WSHSY and SAAADI. The CDR3 has 13 residues. CDR3 nucleotide sequence: TGCGCCAGCAGTGAGGCACGACAGGGGGGAGCTTTCTTT. As protein: CASSEARQGGAFF.

The chain carries TRBV2 and TRBJ2-1, with a tentative D call TRBD1 (7 bases). The germline V gene encodes CDR1 SNHLY and CDR2 FYNNEI. V gave up 7 bases and J gave up 0 bases, with 13 bases separating them. The CDR3 is 15 amino acids. The CDR3 DNA reads TGTGCCAGCACCCCAGGGGGGAGCTCCTACAATGAGCAGTTCTTC. This encodes CASTPGGSSYNEQFF.

The chain couples TRBV11-2 to TRBJ2-1, with D perhaps matching TRBD1 (5 bases). Deletions cut 0 bases from V and 6 bases from J, with 12 bases between. The germline V gene encodes CDR1 SGHAT and CDR2 FQNNGV. This CDR3 comprises 15 residues. The CDR3 nucleotides read TGTGCCAGCAGCTTAGACAGGGTGGTGGGCAATGAGCAGTTCTTC. Encoded protein: CASSLDRVVGNEQFF.

The chain combines TRBV5-6 with TRBJ1-2; TRBD1 matches at 8 bases. This CDR3 is 14 amino acids long. The germline CDR1 and CDR2 sequences are SGHDT and YYEEEE. The V gene end was trimmed by 2 bases and the J gene end by 8 bases; junction bases not matched to a gene: 8. CDR3 sequence: CASSFDRGSGGYTF. CDR3 DNA: TGTGCCAGCAGCTTTGACAGGGGTTCAGGGGGCTACACCTTC.

The chain combines TRBV7-2 with TRBJ2-1, with D maybe TRBD2 (5 bases). The CDR3 runs 15 residues. The germline V gene has CDR1 SGHTA and CDR2 FQGNSA. V was cut by 5 bases and J by 0 bases, with 11 bases left in between. The CDR3 sequence is CASSSDYLSYNEQFF. The CDR3 DNA reads TGTGCCAGCAGCAGTGACTACCTCTCCTACAATGAGCAGTTCTTC.

The chain links TRBV24-1 to TRBJ1-2, with 12 bases fitting TRBD1. This CDR3 comprises 16 residues. Losses at the gene ends were 4 bases for V and 3 bases for J; bases not matched to a gene: 5. Germline V CDR1 and CDR2: KGHDR, SFDVKD. CDR3 coding DNA: TGTGCCACCAGTGAGCCCGGGACAGGGGGCCACTATGGCTACACCTTC. Translating it yields CATSEPGTGGHYGYTF.

The chain uses TRBV20-1 and TRBJ2-1; possible D gene TRBD2, 5 bases. The CDR3 has 10 amino acids. V shed 6 bases and J shed 8 bases, with 8 bases lying between them. The germline V gene encodes CDR1 DFQATT and CDR2 SNEGSKA (reference sequence). The CDR3 coding sequence is TGCAGTGCCCTGGGAGATGAGCAGTTCTTC. Encoded protein: CSALGDEQFF.